These T cell receptor beta chains were read from a single sample in a study of T-cell memory formation after mild COVID-19. TCRdb reprocessed the 5' RACE reads via MiXCR and lists one record per CDR3 protein. The data show 450,000 to 650,000 distinct CDR3 sequences, about 20% seen once. Material for sequencing was PBMCs or a T cell subset sorted from them (not recorded which). The receptor set was obtained from an adult woman who had mild COVID-19 (a few samples of this study predate the infection). Cell type and time point are not known. Both conserved end residues are part of each CDR3. The D gene is left open where the match is weak. Clone sizes are given selectively: once, few, many, or a class where the clone is expanded.

j_call	d_call	clone_size	v_call	cdr3_aa	cdr3_nt
TRBJ2-3	TRBD2	NA	TRBV6-5	CASGLAGGSTDTQYF	TGTGCCAGCGGCTTAGCGGGGGGGAGCACAGATACGCAGTATTTT
TRBJ2-7	TRBD2	few	TRBV4-3	CASSQDSGSAYEQYF	TGCGCCAGCAGCCAGGACAGCGGGAGTGCTTACGAGCAGTACTTC
TRBJ2-7	TRBD2	few	TRBV9	CASSPGGLALAGGYEQYF	TGTGCCAGCAGCCCCGGAGGGTTAGCGCTAGCGGGGGGCTACGAGCAGTACTTC
TRBJ2-1	NA	few	TRBV11-3	CASSLDKARTDFF	TGTGCCAGCAGCTTAGATAAGGCGAGGACGGATTTCTTC
TRBJ2-1	TRBD2	few	TRBV7-3	CASSLTPLAGGPAEQFF	TGTGCCAGCAGCTTAACCCCCCTAGCGGGGGGGCCGGCTGAGCAGTTCTTC
TRBJ2-3	TRBD1	few	TRBV20-1	CSAPRTGGTDTQYF	TGCAGTGCTCCCCGGACAGGGGGCACAGATACGCAGTATTTT
TRBJ2-2	TRBD1	few	TRBV12-3/TRBV12-4	CASSLGGTGRTGELFF	TGTGCCAGCAGCCTAGGCGGGACAGGCAGGACCGGGGAGCTGTTTTTT
TRBJ2-1	TRBD1	NA	TRBV29-1	CSSRDRVNEQFF	TGCAGCTCCCGGGACAGGGTAAATGAGCAGTTCTTC
TRBJ2-7	TRBD2	NA	TRBV10-3	CAIRNGLAGEQYF	TGTGCCATCAGAAACGGACTAGCCGGCGAGCAGTACTTC
TRBJ2-5	NA	NA	TRBV30	CAWSVNRGETQYF	TGTGCCTGGAGTGTGAACCGTGGGGAGACCCAGTACTTC
TRBJ2-5	TRBD2	NA	TRBV9	CASSPRGGVRETQYF	TGTGCCAGCAGTCCCCGGGGGGGCGTCCGGGAGACCCAGTACTTC
TRBJ1-2	NA	NA	TRBV5-1	CASSLVAGGGNYGYTF	TGCGCCAGCAGCTTGGTAGCCGGTGGGGGTAACTATGGCTACACCTTC
TRBJ1-2	TRBD1	many	TRBV15	CATSRDRETGEGYTF	TGTGCCACCAGCAGAGATCGTGAGACAGGGGAGGGCTACACCTTC
TRBJ2-7	NA	few	TRBV5-1	CASSWILDSYEQYF	TGCGCCAGCAGCTGGATACTTGACTCCTACGAGCAGTACTTC
TRBJ2-1	NA	few	TRBV12-3/TRBV12-4	CASSSYRGAGEQFF	TGTGCCAGCAGTTCCTACCGGGGGGCTGGAGAGCAGTTCTTC
TRBJ2-5	NA	NA	TRBV12-3/TRBV12-4	CASSRDYQETQYF	TGTGCCAGCAGCCGGGACTACCAAGAGACCCAGTACTTC
TRBJ1-1	TRBD1	NA	TRBV18	CASSQDREGTEAFF	TGTGCCAGCTCTCAGGACAGGGAGGGAACTGAAGCTTTCTTT
TRBJ1-2	NA	few	TRBV15	CATSGGTAYGYTF	TGTGCCACCAGCGGGGGGACGGCCTATGGCTACACCTTC